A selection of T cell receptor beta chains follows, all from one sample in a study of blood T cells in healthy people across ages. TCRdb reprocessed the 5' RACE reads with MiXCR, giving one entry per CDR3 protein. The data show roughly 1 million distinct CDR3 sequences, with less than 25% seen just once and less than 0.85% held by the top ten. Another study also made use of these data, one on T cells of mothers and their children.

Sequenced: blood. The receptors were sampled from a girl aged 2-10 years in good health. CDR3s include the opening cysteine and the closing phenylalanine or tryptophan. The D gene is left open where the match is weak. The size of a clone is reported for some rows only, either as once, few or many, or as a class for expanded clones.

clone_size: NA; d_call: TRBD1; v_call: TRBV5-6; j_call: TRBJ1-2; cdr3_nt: TGTGCCAGCAGCTTGGGACAGGGGACCGTCTACACCTTC; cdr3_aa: CASSLGQGTVYTF
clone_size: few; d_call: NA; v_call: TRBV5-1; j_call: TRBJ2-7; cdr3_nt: TGCGCCAGCAGCTTGCATCCCTACGAGCAGTACTTC; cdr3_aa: CASSLHPYEQYF
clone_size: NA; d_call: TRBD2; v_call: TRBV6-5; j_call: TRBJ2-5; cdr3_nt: TGTGCCAGCAGTTACCCCAAGACTAGCGGGGGACCCCTGAAAGAGACCCAGTACTTC; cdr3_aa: CASSYPKTSGGPLKETQYF
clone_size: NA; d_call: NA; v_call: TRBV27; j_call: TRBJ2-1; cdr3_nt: TGTGCCAGCAGTTCATTTCCGGGACGGCACAATGAGCAGTTCTTC; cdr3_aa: CASSSFPGRHNEQFF
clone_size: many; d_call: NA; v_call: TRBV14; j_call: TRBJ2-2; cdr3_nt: TGTGCCAGCAGCCTCCCCCGGACCGGGGAGCTGTTTTTT; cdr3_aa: CASSLPRTGELFF
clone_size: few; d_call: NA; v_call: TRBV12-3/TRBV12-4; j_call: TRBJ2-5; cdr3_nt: TGTGCCAGCAGTGTCAGACGGGACACTAAAGAGACCCAGTACTTC; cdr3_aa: CASSVRRDTKETQYF
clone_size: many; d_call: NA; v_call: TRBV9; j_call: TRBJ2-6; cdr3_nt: TGTGCCAGCAGCGTAGGCGGGGGCCTCCCCGGCTCTGGGGCCAACGTCCTGACTTTC; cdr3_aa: CASSVGGGLPGSGANVLTF
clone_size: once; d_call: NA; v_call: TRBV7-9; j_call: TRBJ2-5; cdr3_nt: TGTGCCAGCAGCTTAACAGGGTACCGGCAAGAGACCCAGTACTTC; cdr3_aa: CASSLTGYRQETQYF
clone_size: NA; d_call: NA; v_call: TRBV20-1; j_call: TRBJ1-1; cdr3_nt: TGCAGTGCAAGCGACAGCTTGAACACTGAAGCTTTCTTT; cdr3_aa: CSASDSLNTEAFF
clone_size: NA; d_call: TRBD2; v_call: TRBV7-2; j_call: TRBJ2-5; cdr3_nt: TGTGCCAGCAGCTTAAGGTTTAAGGGAAGCGGGGGGGTCCAAGAGACCCAGTACTTC; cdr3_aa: CASSLRFKGSGGVQETQYF
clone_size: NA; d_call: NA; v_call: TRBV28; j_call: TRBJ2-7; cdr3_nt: TGTGCCAGCAGTTCTCTTTGGGGGCCTAGCTCCTACGAGCAGTACTTC; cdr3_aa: CASSSLWGPSSYEQYF
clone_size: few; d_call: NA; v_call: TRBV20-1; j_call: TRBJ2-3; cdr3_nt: TGCAGTGCAAGTAAAGGGTACTCGAGCACAGATACGCAGTATTTT; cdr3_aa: CSASKGYSSTDTQYF
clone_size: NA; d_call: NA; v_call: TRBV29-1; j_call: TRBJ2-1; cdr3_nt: TGCAGCGTTGAGTATCGGGAAACACGCTCCTACAATGAGCAGTTCTTC; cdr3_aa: CSVEYRETRSYNEQFF
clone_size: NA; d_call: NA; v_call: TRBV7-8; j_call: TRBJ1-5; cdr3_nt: TGTGCCAGCAGCTTACGGCGGAGCAATCAGCCCCAGCATTTT; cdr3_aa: CASSLRRSNQPQHF
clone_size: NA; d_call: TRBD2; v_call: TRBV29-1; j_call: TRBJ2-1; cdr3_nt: TGCACCGCGTTTGGGCGGGAGGGCTCCAATGAGCAGTTCTTC; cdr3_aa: CTAFGREGSNEQFF
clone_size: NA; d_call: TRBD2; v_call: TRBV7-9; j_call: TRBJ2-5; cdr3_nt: TGTGCCAGCACCGATACCGGGACTAGTATGGAGACCCAGTACTTC; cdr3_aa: CASTDTGTSMETQYF
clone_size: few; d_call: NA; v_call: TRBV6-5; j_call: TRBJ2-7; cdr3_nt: TGTGCCAGCAGCTGGGACGCCCGCGAGCAGTACTTC; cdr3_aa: CASSWDAREQYF
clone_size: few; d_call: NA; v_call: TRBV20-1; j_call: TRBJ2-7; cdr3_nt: TGCAGTGCTAGCCCAGGGTGGTTGCACGAGCAGTACTTC; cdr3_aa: CSASPGWLHEQYF
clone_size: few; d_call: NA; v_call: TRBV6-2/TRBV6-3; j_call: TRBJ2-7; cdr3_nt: TGTGCCAGCTCTAACCGGGAGTCGTGGTACGAGCAGTACTTC; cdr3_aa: CASSNRESWYEQYF
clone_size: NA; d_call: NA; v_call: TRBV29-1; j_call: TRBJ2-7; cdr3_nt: TGCAGCGTGACCGACAGAGTCATTTCCTACGAGCAGTACTTC; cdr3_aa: CSVTDRVISYEQYF
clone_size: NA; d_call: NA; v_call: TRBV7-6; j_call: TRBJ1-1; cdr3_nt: TGTGCCAGCAGCCATCGAAAGGGGGTTTCCTCTGAAGCTTTCTTT; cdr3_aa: CASSHRKGVSSEAFF
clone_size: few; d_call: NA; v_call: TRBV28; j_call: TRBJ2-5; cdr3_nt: TGTGCCACCGTTCGGGGAAGCGTGAGGGAGCAGTACTTC; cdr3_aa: CATVRGSVREQYF
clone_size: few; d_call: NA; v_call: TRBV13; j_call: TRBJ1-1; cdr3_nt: TGTGCCAGCAGCTTAGAAGATTTGGCGAACACTGAAGCTTTCTTT; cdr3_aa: CASSLEDLANTEAFF
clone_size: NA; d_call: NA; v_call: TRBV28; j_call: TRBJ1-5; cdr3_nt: TGTGCCAGCAGTCCAGGAGGGTACAAAAGGGATAGCAATCAGCCCCAGCATTTT; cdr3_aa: CASSPGGYKRDSNQPQHF
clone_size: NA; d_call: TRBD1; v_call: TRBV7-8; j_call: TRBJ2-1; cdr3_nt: TGTGCCAGCAGCTTAGCTAGGACAGGGATTCCCAATGAGCAGTTCTTC; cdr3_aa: CASSLARTGIPNEQFF
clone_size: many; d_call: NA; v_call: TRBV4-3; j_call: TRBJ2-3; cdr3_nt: TGCGCCAGCAGCCAAGATCTCCCGAGCACAGATACGCAGTATTTT; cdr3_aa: CASSQDLPSTDTQYF
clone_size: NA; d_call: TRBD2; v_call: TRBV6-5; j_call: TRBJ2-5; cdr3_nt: TGTGCCAGCAAGACTAGCGGCCGCTGGGAGCAGTACTTC; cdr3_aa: CASKTSGRWEQYF
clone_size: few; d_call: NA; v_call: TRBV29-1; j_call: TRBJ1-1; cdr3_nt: TGCAGCGTTGAGGCGGTACTGAACACTGAAGCTTTCTTT; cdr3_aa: CSVEAVLNTEAFF
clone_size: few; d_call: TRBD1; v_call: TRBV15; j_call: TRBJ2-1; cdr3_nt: TGTGCCACCAGCAGCGACAGGGGGCAAGGCGATGAGCAGTTCTTC; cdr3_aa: CATSSDRGQGDEQFF